Below are 26 T cell receptor beta chains sequenced from a single sample in a study of T cells in localized non-small cell lung cancer. Assay: immunoSEQ multiplex PCR; the TCRdb copy retains only in-frame clones and omits some. The data hold about 20,000 clones, with about 87% observed a single time. The sample was PBMCs, taken before any cancer treatment. The receptors stem from a man aged 40-75 years with stage II squamous cell lung carcinoma.

This clone was detected once. The chain recombines TRBV7-9 with TRBJ1-1, with 9 bases matching TRBD1. The CDR3 totals 16 residues. Trimming cost V 6 bases and J 12 bases; bases outside gene matches: 20. Germline V gene data show CDR1 as SEHNR and CDR2 as FQNEAQ (reference sequence). The DNA for the CDR3 is TGTGCCAGCAGAGGGGTCGGGGAGGGCCCGGGACAGGGACCTTTCTTT. This translates into CASRGVGEGPGQGPFF.

This clone was recorded once. The chain recombines TRBV30 with TRBJ2-7; TRBD2 might be the D (7 bases). The CDR3 extends over 11 amino acids. V was clipped by 2 bases and J by 9 bases, with 11 bases between them. Germline CDR1 GTSNPN, CDR2 SVGIG (reference sequence). The CDR3 protein is CAWSPGEGQYF. In nucleotides, the CDR3 is TGTGCCTGGAGTCCAGGGGAGGGGCAGTACTTC.

This rearrangement joins TRBV28 to TRBJ1-1; D ambiguous. This CDR3 comprises 11 residues. CDR1 is MDHEN, CDR2 SYDVKM, per germline. V lost 5 bases, J lost 1 base, and 2 bases lay in between. CDR3 protein: CASSQNTEAFF. CDR3 coding DNA: TGTGCCAGCAGTCAGAACACTGAAGCTTTCTTT.

This clone was counted only a few times. The rearrangement joins TRBV28 to TRBJ2-6; the match to TRBD2 covers 12 bases. CDR1 and CDR2 from the germline V gene are MDHEN and SYDVKM. Trimming took 5 bases from V and 4 from J; bases not matched to a gene: 9. The CDR3 extends over 18 amino acids. CDR3 nucleotides: TGTGCCAGCAGTACTAGCGGGAGGTTCCTCTCAGGGGCCAACGTCCTGACTTTC. Translated, it gives CASSTSGRFLSGANVLTF. The full variable domain, rest sourced from reference TRBV28 and TRBJ2-6, is DVKVTQSSRYLVKRTGEKVFLECVQDMDHENMFWYRQDPGLGLRLIYFSYDVKMKEKGDIPEGYSVSREKKERFSLILESASTNQTSMYLCASSTSGRFLSGANVLTFGAGSRLTVL.

The genes are TRBV29-1 and TRBJ2-1; D may be TRBD2 (6 bases). This CDR3 region has 14 residues. Deletions cut 5 bases from V and 10 bases from J, with 21 bases between. Germline values: CDR1 SQVTM, CDR2 ANQGSEA. CDR3: CSVFDGGALGEQFF. CDR3 bases: TGCAGCGTTTTTGATGGCGGGGCCTTGGGGGAGCAGTTCTTC.

This rearrangement joins TRBV2 to TRBJ1-5; no firm D call. This CDR3 contains 15 residues. Trimming took off 6 bases at V and 7 bases at J, with 19 bases between the two ends. Germline V gene data show CDR1 as SNHLY and CDR2 as FYNNEI. CDR3 DNA sequence: TGTGCCAGCAGGGCCTCCTCTGGCCGAGGGCAGCCCCAGCATTTT. Protein: CASRASSGRGQPQHF.

The chain has TRBV5-6 and TRBJ1-1; D unclear. This CDR3 has 14 amino acids. CDR1 is SGHDT, CDR2 YYEEEE, per germline. V was trimmed by 3 bases and J by 3 bases, leaving 12 bases between them. For the CDR3, the DNA is TGTGCCAGCAGCTATTCCGGACGGTACACTGAAGCTTTCTTT. This translates into CASSYSGRYTEAFF.

The chain carries TRBV30 and TRBJ1-1; 8 bases line up with TRBD1. Trimming cost V 6 bases and J 10 bases; bases outside gene matches: 10. CDR1 and CDR2 (germline): GTSNPN, SVGIG (reference sequence). This CDR3 has 12 amino acids. The DNA for the CDR3 is TGTGCCTGCAAACGACAGGGGACCTCAGCTTTCTTT. This sequence encodes CACKRQGTSAFF.

CDR3: CASSYFRNTGELFF. The CDR3 DNA reads TGTGCCAGCAGTTACTTCAGGAACACCGGGGAGCTGTTTTTT. The genes are TRBV27 and TRBJ2-2; D remains ambiguous. This CDR3 region has 14 residues. Trimming removed 4 bases from V and 1 base from J, with 7 bases in between. CDR1 and CDR2 (germline): MNHEY, SMNVEV (reference sequence).

V and J are TRBV7-2 and TRBJ2-7; D is uncertain. Germline V gives CDR1 SGHTA, CDR2 FQGNSA. The CDR3 consists of 11 residues. V lost 2 bases, J lost 3 bases, and 2 bases lay in between. This CDR3 is CASSLRYEQYF. The CDR3, as DNA: TGTGCCAGCAGCTTACGCTACGAGCAGTACTTC.

The chain combines TRBV10-3 with TRBJ1-2, with D possibly being TRBD1 (5 bases). The CDR3 sequence is 14 residues long. The germline V and J ends were trimmed by 4 bases and 8 bases, with 17 bases remaining between them. Germline V lookup: CDR1 ENHRY, CDR2 SYGVKD. CDR3 sequence (DNA): TGTGCCATCAGTGGCGGGACGGCCGGCGAGGGCTACACCTTC. Translated, it gives CAISGGTAGEGYTF.

This clone was observed a handful of times. The CDR3, as DNA: TGTGCCAGCAGTTTGGAGGGAAATGGTGTGAACACTGAAGCTTTCTTT. Protein product: CASSLEGNGVNTEAFF. The rearrangement links TRBV28 to TRBJ1-1; the D is unclear. V lost 3 bases and J 0 bases, leaving 14 bases between the germline ends. CDR3 size: 16 residues. Looked up from germline, CDR1 is MDHEN and CDR2 is SYDVKM. The full variable domain, its missing parts supplied by reference TRBV28 and TRBJ1-1, is DVKVTQSSRYLVKRTGEKVFLECVQDMDHENMFWYRQDPGLGLRLIYFSYDVKMKEKGDIPEGYSVSREKKERFSLILESASTNQTSMYLCASSLEGNGVNTEAFFGQGTRLTVV.

The J gene is TRBJ2-3, the V gene TRBV7-9, with 13 bases matching TRBD2. This CDR3 is built from 18 residues. The trim removed 5 bases at V and 0 bases at J, leaving 8 bases unmatched. From germline, CDR1 is SEHNR and CDR2 FQNEAQ (reference sequence). In DNA, the CDR3 is TGTGCCAGCAGCAACGGACTAGCGGGGGCTGCTAGCACAGATACGCAGTATTTT. Amino acids: CASSNGLAGAASTDTQYF. Variable domain in full (rest from reference TRBV7-9 and TRBJ2-3): DTGVSQNPRHKITKRGQNVTFRCDPISEHNRLYWYRQTLGQGPEFLTYFQNEAQLEKSRLLSDRFSAERPKGSFSTLEIQRTEQGDSAMYLCASSNGLAGAASTDTQYFGPGTRLTVL.

The sample holds one count of this clone. The chain employs TRBV2 and TRBJ1-1; 9 nucleotides agree with TRBD1. The CDR3 is 13 amino acids. CDR1 and CDR2 from the germline V gene are SNHLY and FYNNEI. Trimming removed 8 bases from V and 6 bases from J; junction bases left unmatched: 7. This chain's CDR3 is CASAQGAKSEAFF. The CDR3 bases are TGTGCCAGCGCACAGGGGGCGAAATCTGAAGCTTTCTTT.

J is TRBJ1-3 and V is TRBV6-1, with a tentative D call TRBD1 (6 bases). The CDR3 is made up of 15 amino acids. Between the trimmed V and J ends, which lost 2 bases and 2 bases, there was a span of 10 bases. Germline CDR1 MNHNS, CDR2 SASEGT. This CDR3 is CASSEMGGAGNTIYF. The DNA of the CDR3 is TGTGCCAGCAGTGAAATGGGGGGCGCTGGAAACACCATATATTTT.

The gene calls are TRBV19 and TRBJ2-7; D call uncertain. The germline V gene has CDR1 LNHDA and CDR2 SQIVND (reference sequence). This CDR3 contains 13 residues. V was trimmed by 5 bases and J by 3 bases, leaving 11 bases between them. The CDR3: CASSFTNSYEQYF. The CDR3 DNA reads TGTGCCAGTAGTTTCACAAACAGCTACGAGCAGTACTTC.

This clone was recorded a few times. The V call is TRBV30, the J call TRBJ1-1, with 11 nucleotides matching TRBD1. The germline gives CDR1 GTSNPN, CDR2 SVGIG (reference sequence). The CDR3 has 13 amino acids. V gave up 5 bases and J gave up 5 bases; unmatched junction bases: 4. CDR3 loop: CAWRTGGGTEAFF. CDR3 bases: TGTGCCTGGCGGACAGGGGGCGGGACTGAAGCTTTCTTT.

V usage is TRBV7-9 and J usage is TRBJ1-1; D is unclear. Germline CDR1 SEHNR, CDR2 FQNEAQ (reference sequence). CDR3 length: 17 amino acids. V was cut by 2 bases and J by 0 bases, with 16 bases left in between. The CDR3 here is CASSLLRGSTMNTEAFF. The CDR3 coding sequence is TGTGCCAGCAGCTTACTTCGGGGATCTACTATGAACACTGAAGCTTTCTTT.

The V gene is TRBV7-9, the J gene TRBJ2-3, with TRBD2 matching over 10 bases. With 5 bases clipped from V and 3 bases from J, the junction kept 8 bases outside the gene matches. This CDR3 has 16 amino acids. CDR1 is SEHNR and CDR2 is FQNEAQ in the germline V gene (reference sequence). CDR3 sequence reads: CASSLSLAGDTDTQYF. The CDR3 DNA reads TGTGCCAGCAGCCTAAGTCTAGCGGGAGATACAGATACGCAGTATTTT.

The chain employs TRBV10-3 and TRBJ2-5; D is possibly TRBD1 or TRBD2 (6 bases each). CDR3 length: 16 residues. Trimming took 2 bases from V and 4 from J, leaving 17 bases between them. Germline CDR1 ENHRY, CDR2 SYGVKD. The chain's CDR3 is CAISEGSGGQGETQYF. The CDR3 DNA reads TGTGCCATCAGTGAGGGGTCCGGGGGCCAAGGAGAGACCCAGTACTTC.

The chain combines TRBV5-1 with TRBJ2-5, with 10 bases lining up with TRBD2. V gave up 9 bases and J gave up 7 bases; unmatched junction bases: 9. This CDR3 is 13 amino acids long. The germline V gene has CDR1 SGHRS and CDR2 YFSETQ. In DNA form, the CDR3 reads TGCGCCACCTCACTAGCGGGGCGGGGGACCCAGTACTTC. Translating gives CATSLAGRGTQYF.

The chain combines TRBV7-8 with TRBJ1-1; D uncertain. Germline loops: CDR1 SGHVS, CDR2 FQNEAQ. CDR3 length: 13 residues. Trimming cost V 3 bases and J 2 bases, with 7 bases left between them. The CDR3 loop reads CASSFGRNTEAFF. The DNA of the CDR3 is TGTGCCAGCAGCTTTGGGAGAAACACTGAAGCTTTCTTT.

V and J are TRBV5-4 and TRBJ2-5; the match to TRBD2 covers 7 bases. Germline lookup yields CDR1 SGHNT and CDR2 YYREEE (reference sequence). There are 14 residues in the CDR3. J lost 5 bases, V lost 4 bases, and 8 bases had no gene match. The CDR3 protein is CASSATSMLETQYF. The CDR3 region has the DNA TGTGCCAGCAGCGCGACTAGCATGCTGGAGACCCAGTACTTC.

This clone has a single count. This sequence joins TRBV11-3 and TRBJ2-1, with a weak D call TRBD2 (6 bases). Trimming took off 0 bases at V and 6 bases at J, with 12 bases between the two ends. This CDR3 has 15 residues. Germline CDR1 is SGHNT and CDR2 is YENEEA. In DNA form, the CDR3 reads TGTGCCAGCAGCTTAGAGGCCGGGACTGTCAATGAGCAGTTCTTC. Its translation: CASSLEAGTVNEQFF. Full variable domain (missing parts from reference TRBV11-3 and TRBJ2-1): EAGVVQSPRYKIIEKKQPVAFWCNPISGHNTLYWYLQNLGQGPELLIRYENEEAVDDSQLPKDRFSAERLKGVDSTLKIQPAELGDSAVYLCASSLEAGTVNEQFFGPGTRLTVL.

This chain joins TRBV19 and TRBJ1-1; D is perhaps TRBD1 (6 bases). Looked up from germline, CDR1 is LNHDA and CDR2 is SQIVND (reference sequence). The CDR3 consists of 14 residues. Trimming cost V 6 bases and J 1 base, with 12 bases left between them. CDR3 in amino acids: CASSLRGWNTEAFF. CDR3 in DNA: TGTGCCAGTAGCCTCAGGGGTTGGAACACTGAAGCTTTCTTT.

V gene TRBV4-1 combines with J gene TRBJ1-2, with 8 bases aligning to TRBD1. J gave up 6 bases and V 0 bases, and 12 bases lay outside the gene matches. Germline CDR1 reads MGHRA; CDR2 reads YSYEKL. The CDR3 totals 17 residues. For the CDR3, the DNA is TGCGCCAGCAGCCAAGATAATCAGGGGGCTCAATTTGATGGCTACACCTTC. It yields the protein CASSQDNQGAQFDGYTF.